This T cell receptor (beta chain) is from a study of T cells in Graves' hyperthyroidism and ophthalmopathy (dated 2019 in TCRdb). Some background on the complete study: Peripheral blood samples were taken at the time of initial diagnosis, prior to any treatment. In addition, the study compared T-cell repertoires in thyroid tissue and in blood from over 5 Graves' hyperthyroidism patients. Prospective prediction of ophthalmopathy was tested in an independent validation cohort consisting of 18 hyperthyroidism patients and approximately 16 patients who later progressed to ophthalmopathy. Once sampling was done, hyperthyroidism patients were given methimazole at a starting dose of 30 mg daily, whereas ophthalmopathy patients were given high-dose intravenous methylprednisolone. The paper reports TCR Vbeta CDR3 sequencing of about 140 peripheral blood samples: 43 ophthalmopathy, under 80 hyperthyroidism and about 17 progressor patients. The approximately 98 discovery patients were randomly divided into training and test sets at a 7:3 ratio. A discovery cohort of roughly 96 patients, about 40 with Graves' ophthalmopathy and over 55 with stable Graves' hyperthyroidism, was used to find distinguishing TCR V-J signatures. Broad study findings and their caveats: Blood samples also contained most of the expanded thyroid clonotypes (frequency above 0.001), which suggests that blood repertoires may reflect thyroid immune responses. A 13 V-J signature model separated ophthalmopathy from stable hyperthyroidism, with approximately 87% sensitivity and about 81% specificity in cross-validation and 80%/75% in testing. Sample size was not statistically predetermined, and blinding of investigators to group allocation was not performed. In validation, the model predicted progression to ophthalmopathy with 60% to 71% sensitivity and over 72% specificity, a median of approximately 6.7 months before onset.

Ophthalmopathy patients had moderately to severely active disease, with a Clinical Activity Score of 3 or more, a NOSPECS grade of 4 or more, and a disease duration of less than 3 months. The study excluded patients with uncontrolled infections, other autoimmune diseases, pregnancy or lactation. Diagnoses relied on clinical symptoms, serum thyroxine and TRAb, thyroid ultrasound and orbital computed tomography. PBMCs were isolated from 10 ml of fresh peripheral blood by Ficoll-Paque density gradient centrifugation. Total RNA was extracted using Trizol reagent, and RNA quality was assessed on an Agilent 2100 Bioanalyzer. The TCR beta CDR3 regions were amplified from RNA transcripts. For the first round of RT-PCR on the TCR CDR3, the HTBI primer set was used together with the Qiagen OneStep RT-PCR kit. Libraries were constructed in a second round of multiplex PCR, after which size selection and purification were performed. Paired-end sequencing of the libraries was performed with 100 bp reads on an Illumina HiSeq2000. The authors processed their data as follows. Raw data were processed with SOAPnuke, discarding reads with adapters, uncalled bases, mean Phred below 15, or no exact constant-primer or identifier match. High-quality paired reads were merged using COPE v1.2.5, and each unique nucleotide sequence was defined as a clonotype. MiTCR v1.1 was used to align the clonotypes against IMGT TRBV, TRBD and TRBJ reference segments. Analysis was restricted to V-J combinations with a frequency above 0.0001, which covered roughly 99% of repertoires. The TCS score was defined as F50 (clonal expansion) divided by E x V (chaos), with BLOSUM62-based TCRdist calculated between CDR3 peptides within each V-J. Welch's t-statistics and random forest reduced roughly 530 V-J features to about 12, which were used in a naive Bayes classifier (R e1071). In-frame beta chains were kept once TCRdb had trimmed the public reads at Q25 with fastp and called clones with MiXCR. Each record represents a unique CDR3 protein, reported with the most common genes and DNA among its rows. The V and J calls come from TCRdb's annotation, not from the publication. This sample is represented by around 360,000 distinct CDR3 sequences; 13% to 15% of them were singletons. The biggest ten clones account for approximately 19% of the sample.

The V and J ends are trimmed by 3 bases and 0 bases, leaving 19 bases between them. The germline V gene (reference sequence) specifies DFQATT as CDR1 and SNEGSKA as CDR2. The CDR3 sequence holds 17 residues, the cysteine and phenylalanine included. Just CDR3 DNA is preserved here, 51 bases in frame from base 1. This clonotype came up many times. Its antigen is currently not known. It has no much larger one-base neighbor in the sample; base qualities were not kept. The chain is encoded by TRBV20-1 joined to TRBJ2-3, with an unclear D gene assignment. The sequence was obtained from a woman in her fifties or sixties with Graves' ophthalmopathy. The sample taken for sequencing was blood. Here is the DNA: TGCAGTGCTAGTGCGGCAGGACGGGTTTCTAGCACAGATACGCAGTATTTT. It specifies CSASAAGRVSSTDTQYF.